A selection of T cell receptor beta chains follows, all from one sample in a study of blood T cell repertoires in COVID-19. Only in-frame clones appear in the TCRdb table, and some are missing; sequencing was by immunoSEQ multiplex PCR. The top ten hold just under 20% of the sample, which has around 100,000 clones, approximately 89% seen once. Material for sequencing was peripheral blood. The origin of the receptors is a human donor in a cohort sampled during active COVID-19. The CDR3 runs from the conserved cysteine through the conserved F or W. Fields, in order: clone size, J gene, D gene, V gene, CDR3 DNA, CDR3 protein. A D gene is named only where the DNA matches it firmly. Size is stated for part of the rows, as once, few or many counts, or as a class when the clone is expanded.

size: .
J: TRBJ2-5
D: TRBD1
V: TRBV7-6
DNA: TGTGCCAGCACCTCGGGGACAGGGACGGAGACCCAGTACTTC
CDR3: CASTSGTGTETQYF

size: .
J: TRBJ2-4
D: .
V: TRBV5-6
DNA: TGTGCCAGCAGCTTAGGGGCGGCCAAAAACATTCAGTACTTC
CDR3: CASSLGAAKNIQYF

size: .
J: TRBJ2-7
D: TRBD2
V: TRBV27
DNA: TGTGCCAGCAGGTTTAGCGGGACCTACGAGCAGTACTTC
CDR3: CASRFSGTYEQYF

size: .
J: TRBJ2-5
D: .
V: TRBV29-1
DNA: TGCAGCGTTGAAGAGGAGGGTCAGACCTATTTCCAAGAGACCCAGTACTTC
CDR3: CSVEEEGQTYFQETQYF

size: once
J: TRBJ2-5
D: .
V: TRBV28
DNA: TGTGCCAGCAGTTTACAGTCCTACAGGTCCCAGTCGAAAGAGACCCAGTACTTC
CDR3: CASSLQSYRSQSKETQYF

size: .
J: TRBJ1-1
D: .
V: TRBV6-2/TRBV6-3
DNA: TGTGCCAGCAGTTGGGCCAGGGGATTATCGGGCACTGAAGCTTTCTTT
CDR3: CASSWARGLSGTEAFF

size: .
J: TRBJ2-7
D: TRBD1
V: TRBV19
DNA: TGTGCCAGTGCCAGACAGGGGACCTACGAGCAGTACTTC
CDR3: CASARQGTYEQYF

size: once
J: TRBJ2-2
D: TRBD2
V: TRBV7-2
DNA: TGTGCCAGCAGCGGTTCTAGCGGGAGGGCCTGGGAGCTGTTTTTT
CDR3: CASSGSSGRAWELFF

size: .
J: TRBJ2-1
D: .
V: TRBV4-1
DNA: TGCGCCAGCAGGCAACCTGGGAGGAGCAGGAAGGACAATGAGCAGTTCTTC
CDR3: CASRQPGRSRKDNEQFF

size: once
J: TRBJ2-7
D: TRBD1
V: TRBV5-5
DNA: TGTGCCAGCAGCAACTTGGGACAGGCCCTCGAGCAGTACTTC
CDR3: CASSNLGQALEQYF

size: few
J: TRBJ2-2
D: TRBD2
V: TRBV9
DNA: TGTGCCAGCAGCGCGACTAGCGCGAACACCGGGGAGCTGTTTTTT
CDR3: CASSATSANTGELFF

size: .
J: TRBJ2-2
D: .
V: TRBV6-5
DNA: TGTGCCAGCAGTCCCCCCGGGGGAAACACCGGGGAGCTGTTTTTT
CDR3: CASSPPGGNTGELFF

size: .
J: TRBJ1-2
D: .
V: TRBV19
DNA: TGTGCCAGTCACGTCAGGGGCGCAGGCTATGGCTACACCTTC
CDR3: CASHVRGAGYGYTF

size: .
J: TRBJ2-2
D: .
V: TRBV6-5
DNA: TGTGCCAGCAGAGAGACAGGACTCAACACCGGGGAGCTGTTTTTT
CDR3: CASRETGLNTGELFF

size: .
J: TRBJ1-5
D: TRBD1
V: TRBV25-1
DNA: TGTGCCAGCAGTGCCCAGGGGGCTGGTAATCAGCCCCAGCATTTT
CDR3: CASSAQGAGNQPQHF

size: .
J: TRBJ1-4
D: .
V: TRBV7-8
DNA: TGTGCCAGCAGCTTCGGGACTACTAATGAAAAACTGTTTTTT
CDR3: CASSFGTTNEKLFF

size: .
J: TRBJ2-5
D: TRBD2
V: TRBV5-1
DNA: TGCGCCGGCAGCACTGACCTGGGACTAGCAGGAGAGACCCAGTACTTC
CDR3: CAGSTDLGLAGETQYF

size: once
J: TRBJ2-6
D: TRBD1
V: TRBV19
DNA: TGTGCCAGTAGTCGGGACAGACACTCTGGGGCCAACGTCCTGACTTTC
CDR3: CASSRDRHSGANVLTF

size: .
J: TRBJ2-1
D: TRBD2
V: TRBV3-1/TRBV3-2
DNA: TGTGCCAGCAGCTCATCGAGTCTAGCGGGAGTAGTGGGTGAGCAGTTCTTC
CDR3: CASSSSSLAGVVGEQFF

size: .
J: TRBJ2-2
D: .
V: TRBV7-3
DNA: TGTGCCAGCAGCTTAAACAGGCAAACCGGGGAGCTGTTTTTT
CDR3: CASSLNRQTGELFF

size: .
J: TRBJ2-7
D: .
V: TRBV7-6
DNA: TGTGCCAGCAGCTTAGACAGACCCTACGAGCAGTACTTC
CDR3: CASSLDRPYEQYF

size: .
J: TRBJ2-3
D: TRBD2
V: TRBV7-2
DNA: TGTGCCAGCAGTTTGACTAGCGGGGTCACAGATACGCAGTATTTT
CDR3: CASSLTSGVTDTQYF

size: .
J: TRBJ2-2
D: TRBD2
V: TRBV6-2/TRBV6-3
DNA: TGTGCCAGCAGCCCCGGGAGGGACTGGAGCACCGGGGAGCTGTTTTTT
CDR3: CASSPGRDWSTGELFF

size: .
J: TRBJ2-2
D: TRBD1
V: TRBV7-2
DNA: TGTGCCAGCAGCTTAATGGGCCGCTACACAGGGGATGCCGGGGAGCTGTTTTTT
CDR3: CASSLMGRYTGDAGELFF

size: .
J: TRBJ2-7
D: TRBD2
V: TRBV19
DNA: TGTGCCAGTAGTTACGGGACTAGCGGACCCTACGAGCAGTACTTC
CDR3: CASSYGTSGPYEQYF

size: .
J: TRBJ1-5
D: TRBD1
V: TRBV28
DNA: TGTGCCAGCAGTATACACAGGGGGAATCAGCCCCAGCATTTT
CDR3: CASSIHRGNQPQHF

size: once
J: TRBJ1-4
D: .
V: TRBV7-2
DNA: TGTGCCAGCAGCCCAGGAGGGGCAACTAATGAAAAACTGTTTTTT
CDR3: CASSPGGATNEKLFF

size: .
J: TRBJ1-1
D: .
V: TRBV9
DNA: TGTGCCAGCAGCGTATCCCCGACAGGCGTGAACACTGAAGCTTTCTTT
CDR3: CASSVSPTGVNTEAFF

size: .
J: TRBJ2-6
D: .
V: TRBV10-2
DNA: TGCGCCAGCTGTGACGCCGGTGGGGCCAACGTCCTGACTTTC
CDR3: CASCDAGGANVLTF

size: .
J: TRBJ2-6
D: TRBD1
V: TRBV7-9
DNA: TGTGCCAGCAGCTTAGCGGGCAGGGGGTCCGGGGCCAACGTCCTGACTTTC
CDR3: CASSLAGRGSGANVLTF

size: once
J: TRBJ2-1
D: TRBD2
V: TRBV5-4
DNA: TGTGCCAGCAGCCCACCTTCTAGCGGGGGGTACAATGAGCAGTTCTTC
CDR3: CASSPPSSGGYNEQFF

size: once
J: TRBJ1-5
D: TRBD1
V: TRBV5-8
DNA: TGTGCCAGCAGCTCCTGGACAGGGGGGCTTTATCAGCCCCAGCATTTT
CDR3: CASSSWTGGLYQPQHF

size: .
J: TRBJ2-5
D: .
V: TRBV11-2
DNA: TGTGCCAGCAGGGCGGGGACCTTATACATGGAGACCCAGTACTTC
CDR3: CASRAGTLYMETQYF

size: .
J: TRBJ1-2
D: TRBD1
V: TRBV7-2
DNA: TGTGCCAGCAGCCCGGACAGGTTGAACTATGGCTACACCTTC
CDR3: CASSPDRLNYGYTF

size: .
J: TRBJ2-3
D: TRBD2
V: TRBV4-1
DNA: TGCGCCAGCAGCCAAGATTCGGCGGGAGAAGATACGCAGTATTTT
CDR3: CASSQDSAGEDTQYF

size: .
J: TRBJ1-5
D: TRBD1
V: TRBV28
DNA: TGTGCCAGCAGTCCCTGGACAGGGGACGGCAATCAGCCCCAGCATTTT
CDR3: CASSPWTGDGNQPQHF

size: once
J: TRBJ2-1
D: .
V: TRBV7-8
DNA: TGTGCCAGCAGCTCCCTTGGGCAGGGCGACTTCTCCTACAATGAGCAGTTCTTC
CDR3: CASSSLGQGDFSYNEQFF

size: .
J: TRBJ1-2
D: .
V: TRBV6-5
DNA: TGTGCCAGCAGTTATAGCCTACTAGGTGGCGATGGCTACACCTTC
CDR3: CASSYSLLGGDGYTF

size: few
J: TRBJ1-1
D: .
V: TRBV10-3
DNA: TGTGCCATCAGGACAGGACGAGAGACTGAAGCTTTCTTT
CDR3: CAIRTGRETEAFF

size: .
J: TRBJ1-3
D: .
V: TRBV5-6
DNA: TGTGCCAGCAGTTTGCCCTCCTCTGGAAACACCATATATTTT
CDR3: CASSLPSSGNTIYF

size: once
J: TRBJ1-4
D: .
V: TRBV6-1
DNA: TGTGCCAGCAGTGAGGACACTCGCAATGAAAAACTGTTTTTT
CDR3: CASSEDTRNEKLFF

size: .
J: TRBJ1-1
D: .
V: TRBV3-1/TRBV3-2
DNA: TGTGCCAGCAGCCAAGAGCATCCGGGTTTTTTATCTGAAGCTTTCTTT
CDR3: CASSQEHPGFLSEAFF

size: few
J: TRBJ1-1
D: .
V: TRBV19
DNA: TGTGCCAGTAGGAGTACGATGAACACTGAAGCTTTCTTT
CDR3: CASRSTMNTEAFF

size: .
J: TRBJ2-7
D: TRBD2
V: TRBV29-1
DNA: TGCAGCGCTGGGACTAGCGGGATCATATACGAGCAGTACTTC
CDR3: CSAGTSGIIYEQYF

size: .
J: TRBJ2-5
D: TRBD1
V: TRBV2
DNA: TGTGCCAGCAGCCAAAGGACAGGGTTTCAGACCCAGTACTTC
CDR3: CASSQRTGFQTQYF

size: .
J: TRBJ1-1
D: .
V: TRBV7-8
DNA: TGTGCCAGCAGCTTTGTAGGAGGGAACACTGAAGCTTTCTTT
CDR3: CASSFVGGNTEAFF

size: .
J: TRBJ2-3
D: .
V: TRBV6-1
DNA: TGTGCCAGCAGTGAGTCCGGGACTAGCACAGATACGCAGTATTTT
CDR3: CASSESGTSTDTQYF

size: .
J: TRBJ2-2
D: .
V: TRBV2
DNA: TGTGCCAGCAGTCTGAGCGGGCAAACCGGGGAGCTGTTTTTT
CDR3: CASSLSGQTGELFF

size: .
J: TRBJ2-3
D: TRBD2
V: TRBV23-1
DNA: TGCGCCAGCAGTCAATCGGGACTAGCGGGAGGGCTGGGCGGCACAGATACGCAGTATTTT
CDR3: CASSQSGLAGGLGGTDTQYF

size: few
J: TRBJ2-7
D: TRBD2
V: TRBV12-3/TRBV12-4
DNA: TGTGCCAGTCGGCGGGAGGTCCCCTACGAGCAGTACTTC
CDR3: CASRREVPYEQYF

size: .
J: TRBJ1-2
D: .
V: TRBV11-2
DNA: TGTGCCAGCAGCCCAGCAGGTCGCTATGGCTACACCTTC
CDR3: CASSPAGRYGYTF

size: .
J: TRBJ1-1
D: TRBD1
V: TRBV5-5
DNA: TGTGCCAGCAGCCGACAGGGAGGAACTGAAGCTTTCTTT
CDR3: CASSRQGGTEAFF

size: .
J: TRBJ2-7
D: .
V: TRBV27
DNA: TGTGCCAGCAGTTTATCCTCCAACGGGGGCTACGAGCAGTACTTC
CDR3: CASSLSSNGGYEQYF

size: .
J: TRBJ2-7
D: TRBD1
V: TRBV9
DNA: TGTGCCAGCAGCGTAGAGGGACAGGGCTACGAGCAGTACTTC
CDR3: CASSVEGQGYEQYF

size: .
J: TRBJ1-1
D: .
V: TRBV11-2
DNA: TGTGCCAGCAGCTTTCGCAGGGCGGCTTTCTTT
CDR3: CASSFRRAAFF

size: .
J: TRBJ1-6
D: .
V: TRBV3-1/TRBV3-2
DNA: TGTGCCAGCAGCCTTGACCCCAGGGTTGGTAATTCACCCCTCCACTTT
CDR3: CASSLDPRVGNSPLHF